The next 5 T cell receptor beta chains were all read from a single sample in a study of CD8 T cells in Susac syndrome. A quantity of roughly 0.5 to 1 ug RNA underwent reverse transcription using random hexamers. One entry per CDR3 protein, called by TCRdb with MiXCR from the immunoSEQ multiplex PCR reads. The profile shows fewer than 200,000 distinct CDR3 sequences, roughly 94% of them singletons. Sequencing was done on a sample of CD4+ T cells from PBMCs. Receptors originate from a human donor with Susac syndrome.

The rearrangement uses TRBV20-1 and TRBJ2-7, with D unclear. Germline V gives CDR1 DFQATT, CDR2 SNEGSKA (reference sequence). The germline V and J ends were trimmed by 3 bases and 0 bases, with 3 bases remaining between them. The CDR3 loop spans 11 amino acids. The DNA of the CDR3 is TGCAGTGCTAGGGTCTCCTACGAGCAGTACTTC. It translates to CSARVSYEQYF.

This clonotype was detected once. The gene calls are TRBV3-1 and TRBJ2-7; 7 nucleotides line up with TRBD2. With 2 bases clipped from V and 2 bases from J, the junction kept 3 bases outside the gene matches. This CDR3 region has 14 residues. Germline V gene data show CDR1 as LGHDT and CDR2 as YNNKEL (reference sequence). The CDR3 spells CASSQSSGTYEQYF. In DNA form, the CDR3 reads TGTGCCAGCAGCCAATCTAGCGGAACCTACGAGCAGTACTTC.

The rearrangement joins TRBV20-1 to TRBJ2-7; 9 nucleotides match TRBD2. Germline loops: CDR1 DFQATT, CDR2 SNEGSKA (reference sequence). This CDR3 has 15 amino acids. The V gene end was trimmed by 5 bases and the J gene end by 2 bases; junction bases not matched to a gene: 10. The CDR3 reads CSASGGGVPTYEQYF. As DNA, the CDR3 is TGCAGTGCTTCGGGCGGGGGGGTCCCCACCTACGAGCAGTACTTC.

The J gene is TRBJ2-2, the V gene TRBV5-1; perhaps TRBD2 as D (7 bases). V lost 4 bases, J lost 7 bases, and 17 bases lay in between. This CDR3 has 15 residues. CDR1 and CDR2 from the germline V gene are SGHRS and YFSETQ. The DNA of the CDR3 is TGCGCCAGCAGCGGGACGGGGGGCGACGGCGGGGAGCTGTTTTTT. This gives the protein CASSGTGGDGGELFF.

This clonotype was seen just once. The CDR3 coding sequence is TGTGCCAGCAGCTTGGGTGTCAGGGTTCGATCACCCCTCCACTTT. Its protein is CASSLGVRVRSPLHF. V usage is TRBV5-6 and J usage is TRBJ1-6; weak D call: TRBD1 (5 bases). The V end was cut by 0 bases, the J end by 10 bases, with 14 bases between. Germline lookup yields CDR1 SGHDT and CDR2 YYEEEE. This CDR3 spans 15 amino acids.